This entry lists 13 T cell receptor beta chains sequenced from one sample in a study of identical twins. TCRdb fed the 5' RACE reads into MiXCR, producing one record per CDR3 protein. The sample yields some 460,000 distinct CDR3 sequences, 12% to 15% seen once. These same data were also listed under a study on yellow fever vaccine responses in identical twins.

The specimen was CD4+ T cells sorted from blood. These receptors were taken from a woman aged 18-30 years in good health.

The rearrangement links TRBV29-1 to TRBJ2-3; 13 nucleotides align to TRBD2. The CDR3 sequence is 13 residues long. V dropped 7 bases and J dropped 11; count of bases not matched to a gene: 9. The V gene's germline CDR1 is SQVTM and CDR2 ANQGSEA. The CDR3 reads CSGTSGGSIGQYF. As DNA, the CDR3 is TGCAGCGGGACTAGCGGGGGATCTATAGGGCAGTATTTT.

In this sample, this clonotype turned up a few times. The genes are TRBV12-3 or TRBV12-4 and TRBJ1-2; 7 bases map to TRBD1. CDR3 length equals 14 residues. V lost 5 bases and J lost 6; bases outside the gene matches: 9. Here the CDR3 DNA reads TGTGCCAGCAGTCTAAAGACAGGGTCCGATGGCTACACCTTC. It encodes CASSLKTGSDGYTF.

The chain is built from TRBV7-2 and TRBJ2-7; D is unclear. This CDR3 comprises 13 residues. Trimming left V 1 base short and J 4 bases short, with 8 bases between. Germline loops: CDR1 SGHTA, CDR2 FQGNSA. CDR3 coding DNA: TGTGCCAGCAGCTTAGTGGCTGCGTACGAGCAGTACTTC. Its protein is CASSLVAAYEQYF.

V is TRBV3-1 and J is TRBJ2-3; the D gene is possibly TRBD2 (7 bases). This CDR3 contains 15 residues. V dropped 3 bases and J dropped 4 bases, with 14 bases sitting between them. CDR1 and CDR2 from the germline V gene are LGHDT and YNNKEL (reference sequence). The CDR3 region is CASSQTGGGADTQYF. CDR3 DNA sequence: TGTGCCAGCAGCCAGACGGGGGGCGGCGCAGATACGCAGTATTTT.

CDR3 coding DNA: TGTGCCAGCAGGATAGCGGGGGGGCTGAGAGTGCGGAATGAGCAGTTCTTC. Residues: CASRIAGGLRVRNEQFF. The chain employs TRBV7-3 and TRBJ2-1, with TRBD2 matching over 11 bases. Germline V gene sequence: CDR1 SGHTA, CDR2 FQGTGA. V dropped 6 bases and J dropped 7; count of bases not matched to a gene: 14. The CDR3 length is 17 residues.

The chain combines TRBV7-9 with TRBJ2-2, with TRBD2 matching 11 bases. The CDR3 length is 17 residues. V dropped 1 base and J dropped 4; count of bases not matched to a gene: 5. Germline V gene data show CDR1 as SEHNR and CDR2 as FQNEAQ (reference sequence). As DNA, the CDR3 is TGTGCCAGCAGCTTAGGAGGGACTAGCGGTCTCACCGGGGAGCTGTTTTTT. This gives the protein CASSLGGTSGLTGELFF.

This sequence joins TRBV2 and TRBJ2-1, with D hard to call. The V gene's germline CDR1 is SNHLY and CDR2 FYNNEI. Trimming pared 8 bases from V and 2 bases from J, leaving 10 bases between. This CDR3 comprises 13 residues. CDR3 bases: TGTGCCAGCGTGGAGCAGGCCTACAATGAGCAGTTCTTC. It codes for CASVEQAYNEQFF.

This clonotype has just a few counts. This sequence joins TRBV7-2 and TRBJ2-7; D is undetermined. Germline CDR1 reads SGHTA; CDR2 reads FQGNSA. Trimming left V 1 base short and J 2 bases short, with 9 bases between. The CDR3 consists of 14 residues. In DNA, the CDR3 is TGTGCCAGCAGCTTAGTTACGGGTACCTACGAGCAGTACTTC. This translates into CASSLVTGTYEQYF.

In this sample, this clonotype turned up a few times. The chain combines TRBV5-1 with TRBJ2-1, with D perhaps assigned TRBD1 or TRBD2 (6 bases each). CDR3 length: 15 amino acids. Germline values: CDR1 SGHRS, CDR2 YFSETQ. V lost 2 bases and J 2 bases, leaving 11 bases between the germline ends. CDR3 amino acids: CASSFAGQAYNEQFF. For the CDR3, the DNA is TGCGCCAGCAGCTTTGCGGGACAAGCCTACAATGAGCAGTTCTTC.

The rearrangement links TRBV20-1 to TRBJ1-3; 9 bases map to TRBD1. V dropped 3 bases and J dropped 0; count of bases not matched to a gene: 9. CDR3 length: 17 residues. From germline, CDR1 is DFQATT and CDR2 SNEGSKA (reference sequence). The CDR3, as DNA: TGCAGTGCTAGGGGACAGGGTCCAAACCACTCTGGAAACACCATATATTTT. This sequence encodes CSARGQGPNHSGNTIYF.

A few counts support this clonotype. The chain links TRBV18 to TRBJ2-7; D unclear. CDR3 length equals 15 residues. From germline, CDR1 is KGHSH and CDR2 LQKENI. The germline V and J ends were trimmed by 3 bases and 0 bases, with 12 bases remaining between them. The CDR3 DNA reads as TGTGCCAGCTCACCTTCTACGGGTAGCTCCTACGAGCAGTACTTC. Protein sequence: CASSPSTGSSYEQYF.

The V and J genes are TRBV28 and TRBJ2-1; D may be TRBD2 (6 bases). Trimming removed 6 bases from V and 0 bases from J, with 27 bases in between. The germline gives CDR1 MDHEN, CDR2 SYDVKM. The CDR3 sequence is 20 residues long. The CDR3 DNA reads TGTGCCAGCAGCGGGAAGGAGGGCTGGTATAATCCTTTCTCCTACAATGAGCAGTTCTTC. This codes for CASSGKEGWYNPFSYNEQFF.

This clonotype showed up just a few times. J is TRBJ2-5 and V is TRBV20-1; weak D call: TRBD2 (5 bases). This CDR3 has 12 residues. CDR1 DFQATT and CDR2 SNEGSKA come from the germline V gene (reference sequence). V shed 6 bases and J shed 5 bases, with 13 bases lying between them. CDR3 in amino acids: CSALTSGETQYF. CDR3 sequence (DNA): TGCAGTGCCCTTACTAGTGGTGAGACCCAGTACTTC.